A selection of T cell receptor beta chains follows, all from one sample in a study of vaccination and CD4 T cells after COVID-19. MiXCR was run by TCRdb on the PCR reads, yielding one entry per CDR3 protein. The sample lists approximately 12,000 distinct CDR3 sequences; approximately 45% were seen once. These TCRs' antigens remain unknown. The sample taken for sequencing was CD4+ T cells from blood, cultured in vitro. The receptors derive from a human donor who had recovered from COVID-19. The conserved cysteine and the conserved F or W are not part of the CDR3 here. Fields, in order: J gene, V gene, CDR3 protein.

TRBJ2-7	TRBV5-8	ASSPRTALYEQY
TRBJ2-2	TRBV6-1	ASSGLAGGYIGELF
TRBJ2-2	TRBV20-1	SAEPVGGVSTGELF
TRBJ2-1	TRBV10-2	ASSQVDEQF
TRBJ1-5	TRBV12-3/TRBV12-4	ASSLRGRGQPQH
TRBJ1-2	TRBV20-1	SARVDRGFGYT
TRBJ2-7	TRBV20-1	SARELYEQY
TRBJ2-3	TRBV28	ASSLPPGGGEDTQY
TRBJ1-4	TRBV7-9	ASSRGINEKLF
TRBJ2-1	TRBV20-1	SARDSSGINNEQF
TRBJ1-4	TRBV6-2/TRBV6-3	ASSYGFGHADEKLF
TRBJ2-1	TRBV6-1	ASSKGTFSYNEQF
TRBJ1-5	TRBV5-1	ASSSELFQQPQH
TRBJ1-2	TRBV7-9	ASSPWEVPNYGYT
TRBJ2-3	TRBV4-3	ASSGISGRADTQY
TRBJ1-2	TRBV19	ASSTLAGGVYGYT
TRBJ1-5	TRBV2	ASSESFGNQPQH
TRBJ2-3	TRBV5-4	ASSRLVAGATDTQY
TRBJ1-1	TRBV6-1	ASSQQGVNTEAF
TRBJ2-3	TRBV5-4	ASSLVQGGQDTQY
TRBJ1-5	TRBV18	ASSPATGVHQPQH
TRBJ2-2	TRBV2	ASGLLGHSGELF
TRBJ1-5	TRBV6-2/TRBV6-3	ASRDHSNQPQH
TRBJ2-1	TRBV20-1	SAPGLGYNEQF
TRBJ2-3	TRBV20-1	SARYGTAASGITDTQY
TRBJ2-3	TRBV7-2	ASSVGTSVHTDTQY
TRBJ1-2	TRBV6-1	ASSDRGQKAVYGYT
TRBJ1-1	TRBV2	ASSESWRQEEAF
TRBJ1-1	TRBV6-1	ASSKQSTRNTEAF